This T cell receptor beta chain comes out of a study of T cell repertoires in cytomegalovirus infection. About the research overall: Both a matching HLA type and CMV infection were indicated by public TCR beta signatures.

Overall study findings and caveats: HLA-C-restricted CMV-specific TCR beta clonotypes were dominant in the ex vivo response.

TCRdb re-analysed the reads in MiXCR, keeping a single row per CDR3 protein. Of approximately 260,000 distinct CDR3 sequences listed, 20% to 25% are singletons. Notes on this clonotype: Its antigen is as yet unknown.

Germline CDR1 reads SGHDT; CDR2 reads YYEEEE. J gave up 5 bases and V 0 bases, and 7 bases lay outside the gene matches. The CDR3 has 16 amino acids. This TCR was recovered from a human donor in good health (CMV status not recorded). Some clones in this sample may be carry-over from other donors' samples. This rearrangement joins TRBV5-6 to TRBJ2-3, with TRBD1 matching over 9 bases. The sample here was cultured PBMCs, taken from culture after CMV antigen stimulation. CDR3 in amino acids: CASSLVRDRVGDTQYF. DNA for the CDR3: TGTGCCAGCAGCTTGGTAAGGGACAGGGTGGGAGATACGCAGTATTTT.